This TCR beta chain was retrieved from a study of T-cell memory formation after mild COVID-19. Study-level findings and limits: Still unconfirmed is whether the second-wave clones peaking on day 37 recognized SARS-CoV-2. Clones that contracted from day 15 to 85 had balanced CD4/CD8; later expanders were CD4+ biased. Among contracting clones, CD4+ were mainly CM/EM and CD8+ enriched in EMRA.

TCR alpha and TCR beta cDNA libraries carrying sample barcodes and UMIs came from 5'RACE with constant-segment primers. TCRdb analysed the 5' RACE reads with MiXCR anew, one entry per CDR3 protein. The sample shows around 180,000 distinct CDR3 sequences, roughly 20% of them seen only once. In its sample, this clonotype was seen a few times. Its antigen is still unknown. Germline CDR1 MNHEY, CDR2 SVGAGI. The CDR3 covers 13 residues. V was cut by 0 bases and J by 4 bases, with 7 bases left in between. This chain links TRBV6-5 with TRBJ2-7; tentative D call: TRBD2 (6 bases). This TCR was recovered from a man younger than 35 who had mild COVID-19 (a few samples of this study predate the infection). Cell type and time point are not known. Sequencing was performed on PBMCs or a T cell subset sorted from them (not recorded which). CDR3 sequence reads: CASSYSAGYEQYV. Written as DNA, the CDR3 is TGTGCCAGCAGTTACTCCGCGGGGTACGAGCAGTACGTC.